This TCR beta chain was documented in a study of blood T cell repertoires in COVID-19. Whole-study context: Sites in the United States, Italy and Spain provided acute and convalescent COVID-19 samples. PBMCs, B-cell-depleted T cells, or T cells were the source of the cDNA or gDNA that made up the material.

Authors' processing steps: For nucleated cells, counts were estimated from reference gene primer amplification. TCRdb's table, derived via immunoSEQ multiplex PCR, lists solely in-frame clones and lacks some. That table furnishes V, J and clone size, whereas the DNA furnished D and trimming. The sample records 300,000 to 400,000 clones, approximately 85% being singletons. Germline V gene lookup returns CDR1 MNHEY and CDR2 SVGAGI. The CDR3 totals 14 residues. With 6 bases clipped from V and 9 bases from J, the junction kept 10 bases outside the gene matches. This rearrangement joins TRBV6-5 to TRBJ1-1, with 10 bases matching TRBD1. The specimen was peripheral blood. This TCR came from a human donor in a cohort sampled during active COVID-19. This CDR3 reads CASSQDRGIGKAFF. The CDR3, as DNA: TGTGCCAGCAGCCAGGACAGGGGGATCGGTAAAGCTTTCTTT.